This passage covers 9 T cell receptor beta chains from one sample sequenced in a study of cytomegalovirus exposure and HLA in healthy donors. The PCR contained 60 Vbeta and 13 Jbeta primers. Sequencing used immunoSEQ multiplex PCR; TCRdb keeps in-frame clones, though not all of them. The data show approximately 150,000 clones, roughly 80% seen once. The specimen sequenced was PBMCs. The receptors were sampled from a human donor in good health.

The chain couples TRBV5-1 to TRBJ2-7; 11 bases line up with TRBD2. The CDR3 totals 16 residues. V shed 1 base, J shed 1 base, and the junction held 4 bases outside the gene matches. Germline CDR1 and CDR2: SGHRS and YFSETQ. The DNA of the CDR3 is TGCGCCAGCAGCTTGTCGGGACTAGCGGTATCCTACGAGCAGTACTTC. Protein sequence: CASSLSGLAVSYEQYF.

The CDR3 bases are TGCGCCAGCAGCCAAGATCGCGTAGGAAACACCATATATTTT. As protein: CASSQDRVGNTIYF. This rearrangement joins TRBV4-3 to TRBJ1-3; no clear D. The germline CDR1 and CDR2 sequences are LGHNA and YSLEER. This CDR3 spans 14 amino acids. The ends were cut back, 0 bases at V and 4 bases at J, with 7 bases in the middle.

This chain uses TRBV18 with TRBJ1-3; D uncertain. Between the trimmed V and J ends, which lost 3 bases and 3 bases, there was a span of 9 bases. Germline assignment: CDR1 KGHSH and CDR2 LQKENI. The CDR3 consists of 14 residues. Here the CDR3 DNA reads TGTGCCAGCTCACCTTCGGGGAATGGAAACACCATATATTTT. Amino acids: CASSPSGNGNTIYF. Full variable domain (remainder filled in from reference TRBV18 and TRBJ1-3): NAGVMQNPRHLVRRRGQEARLRCSPMKGHSHVYWYRQLPEEGLKFMVYLQKENIIDESGMPKERFSAEFPKEGPSILRIQQVVRGDSAAYFCASSPSGNGNTIYFGEGSWLTVV.

V gene TRBV11-2 combines with J gene TRBJ1-2; D gene unclear. V lost 4 bases and J lost 1, with 19 bases in between. The CDR3 has 17 residues. The germline V gene encodes CDR1 SGHAT and CDR2 FQNNGV. As DNA, the CDR3 is TGTGCCAGCAGCTCCTTAGTTGGGCAGTCAAATAACTATGGCTACACCTTC. This codes for CASSSLVGQSNNYGYTF.

V is TRBV5-6 and J is TRBJ2-1, with 13 nucleotides matching TRBD2. The length of the CDR3 is 15 residues. V lost 5 bases to trimming and J lost 9 bases; unmatched junction nucleotides: 8. Germline assignment: CDR1 SGHDT and CDR2 YYEEEE. The DNA of the CDR3 is TGTGCCAGCAGACTTACTAGCGGGGGGGTCGGTGAGCAGTTCTTC. Its translation: CASRLTSGGVGEQFF. Complete variable domain (other parts from reference TRBV5-6 and TRBJ2-1): DAGVTQSPTHLIKTRGQQVTLRCSPKSGHDTVSWYQQALGQGPQFIFQYYEEEERQRGNFPDRFSGHQFPNYSSELNVNALLLGDSALYLCASRLTSGGVGEQFFGPGTRLTVL.

The gene calls are TRBV27 and TRBJ1-3; possibly TRBD1 for D (5 bases). Germline V CDR1 and CDR2: MNHEY, SMNVEV (reference sequence). Trimming took off 3 bases at V and 0 bases at J, with 12 bases between the two ends. This CDR3 has 16 residues. The CDR3 spells CASSFSWGDSGNTIYF. The CDR3 bases are TGTGCCAGCAGTTTTAGTTGGGGCGACTCTGGAAACACCATATATTTT.

V usage is TRBV7-2 and J usage is TRBJ1-1, with D perhaps matching TRBD1 (5 bases). Germline CDR1 and CDR2: SGHTA and FQGNSA. The CDR3 consists of 14 residues. The V end was cut by 6 bases, the J end by 5 bases, with 16 bases between. CDR3 coding DNA: TGTGCCAGCAGTCAGGGTATTCATCGGACTGAAGCTTTCTTT. Amino acids: CASSQGIHRTEAFF.

The CDR3 is CASSWGGLAEETQYF. The CDR3 DNA reads as TGTGCCAGCAGCTGGGGGGGACTAGCGGAAGAGACCCAGTACTTC. V and J are TRBV5-6 and TRBJ2-5; TRBD2 matches at 11 bases. Germline-derived CDR1 and CDR2 are SGHDT and YYEEEE. CDR3 length: 15 amino acids. The junction had 4 bases not matched to a gene; V was cut back by 3 bases and J by 3 bases.

The chain uses TRBV2 and TRBJ2-2; TRBD1 matches at 7 bases. V lost 2 bases to trimming and J lost 4 bases; unmatched junction nucleotides: 10. The CDR3 length is 17 residues. Per the germline V gene, CDR1 is SNHLY and CDR2 is FYNNEI. In DNA, the CDR3 is TGTGCCAGCAGTGAACCCCGAGACAGGGTGGTCACCGGGGAGCTGTTTTTT. It is translated as CASSEPRDRVVTGELFF.